The 32 T cell receptor beta chains reported below all come from one sample, sequenced in a study of post-analysis software for immune sequencing data. Study-wide points: Four to six TRBV segments appeared more often in patients than in controls, and TRBV5-6, TRBV5-1 and TRBV20-1 were among these.

Their recognized antigens are unknown. Included in the TCR beta cDNA libraries were unique molecular identifiers. TCRdb re-called the PCR reads through MiXCR, storing one row per CDR3 protein. In the table there are 800,000 to 950,000 distinct CDR3 sequences, approximately 53% of which are singletons. The sequencing sample was made of blood. These receptors were collected from a girl between 5 and 17 years old with multiple sclerosis.

The V call is TRBV27, the J call TRBJ2-3, with TRBD2 as a possible D gene (5 bases). CDR1 MNHEY and CDR2 SMNVEV come from the germline V gene (reference sequence). V dropped 8 bases and J dropped 1 base, with 19 bases sitting between them. CDR3 length equals 16 residues. The CDR3 loop is CASGLEGTFRTDTQYF. As DNA, the CDR3 is TGTGCCAGCGGCCTCGAGGGCACGTTTCGCACAGATACGCAGTATTTT.

The chain combines TRBV7-9 with TRBJ2-2; TRBD1 matches 7 bases. V was clipped by 2 bases and J by 1 base; unmatched bases: 13. Germline V gives CDR1 SEHNR, CDR2 FQNEAQ (reference sequence). The CDR3 is 19 residues long. CDR3 region: CASSLPPGQWDGNTGELFF. The CDR3 DNA reads TGTGCCAGCAGCTTACCGCCGGGACAGTGGGACGGGAACACCGGGGAGCTGTTTTTT.

This chain joins TRBV25-1 and TRBJ2-7; D tentatively fits TRBD1 or TRBD2 (5 bases each). V was pared by 5 bases and J by 0 bases, with 11 bases between. Germline V gene lookup returns CDR1 MGHDK and CDR2 SYGVNS. The CDR3 loop spans 14 amino acids. CDR3 in DNA: TGTGCCAGCAGTTCGGGACCAAACTCCTACGAGCAGTACTTC. Its translation is CASSSGPNSYEQYF.

The genes are TRBV27 and TRBJ2-4, with 8 bases identical to TRBD1. This CDR3 is built from 18 residues. V dropped 0 bases and J dropped 0; count of bases not matched to a gene: 7. Looked up from germline, CDR1 is MNHEY and CDR2 is SMNVEV (reference sequence). CDR3 sequence reads: CASSLSRTGTLAKNIQYF. DNA for the CDR3: TGTGCCAGCAGTTTATCACGGACAGGGACCTTAGCCAAAAACATTCAGTACTTC.

The chain carries TRBV6-5 and TRBJ2-4; D not certain. Trimming took 6 bases from V and 8 from J, leaving 8 bases between them. From germline, CDR1 is MNHEY and CDR2 SVGAGI. The CDR3 is 11 amino acids. This CDR3 is CASSQNYIQYF. DNA of the CDR3: TGTGCCAGCAGCCAAAATTACATTCAGTACTTC.

This clonotype appeared once. The chain couples TRBV5-1 to TRBJ2-1, with D maybe TRBD2 (7 bases). Per germline, CDR1 SGHRS and CDR2 YFSETQ. V lost 4 bases and J lost 0, with 14 bases in between. CDR3 length: 16 amino acids. The CDR3 region has the DNA TGCGCCAGCAGCGTATTAGGGGGGGCCTCCTACAATGAGCAGTTCTTC. Its translation: CASSVLGGASYNEQFF.

CDR3 sequence (DNA): TGTGCCAGCAGCAGGGACAGGGGGCTCACCGGGGAGCTGTTTTTT. It codes for CASSRDRGLTGELFF. The chain is built from TRBV12-3 or TRBV12-4 and TRBJ2-2, with 12 bases that match TRBD1. V shed 6 bases and J 4 bases; nucleotides not matched to a gene: 3. This CDR3 region has 15 residues.

The J gene is TRBJ2-1, the V gene TRBV13; perhaps TRBD2 as D (5 bases). CDR3 size: 14 residues. Germline assignment: CDR1 PRHDT and CDR2 FYEKMQ (reference sequence). V dropped 5 bases and J dropped 1 base, with 9 bases sitting between them. The CDR3 coding sequence is TGTGCCAGCAGCAATAGCGAATCCTACAATGAGCAGTTCTTC. Its translation: CASSNSESYNEQFF. The whole variable domain, filled in from reference TRBV13 and TRBJ2-1, reads AAGVIQSPRHLIKEKRETATLKCYPIPRHDTVYWYQQGPGQDPQFLISFYEKMQSDKGSIPDRFSAQQFSDYHSELNMSSLELGDSALYFCASSNSESYNEQFFGPGTRLTVL.

The genes are TRBV29-1 and TRBJ2-4, with 7 bases aligning to TRBD1. V lost 4 bases and J lost 0; bases outside the gene matches: 12. The CDR3 has 17 amino acids. Germline V gives CDR1 SQVTM, CDR2 ANQGSEA. CDR3 sequence reads: CSVVRVGTDPAKNIQYF. The CDR3 DNA sequence: TGCAGCGTTGTGAGGGTCGGGACAGACCCAGCCAAAAACATTCAGTACTTC.

This chain uses TRBV14 with TRBJ2-1; TRBD2 agrees at 9 bases. This CDR3 is 17 amino acids long. V lost 4 bases, J lost 4 bases, and 11 bases stayed unmatched. The germline gives CDR1 SGHDN, CDR2 FVKESK. The CDR3, as DNA: TGTGCCAGCAGCCCCAGCCCCCGACTAGCGGCATACAATGAGCAGTTCTTC. Protein product: CASSPSPRLAAYNEQFF.

This clonotype was picked up a small number of times. This sequence joins TRBV29-1 and TRBJ2-5; the match to TRBD2 covers 15 bases. The J segment lost 2 bases and the V segment lost 8 bases, leaving 12 bases of the junction unmatched. There are 17 residues in the CDR3. Germline lookup yields CDR1 SQVTM and CDR2 ANQGSEA. CDR3 nucleotides: TGCAGCTTCAACCCATGGGGACTAGCGGGGGGACAAGAGACCCAGTACTTC. Translation gives CSFNPWGLAGGQETQYF.

The chain recombines TRBV14 with TRBJ2-6; the match to TRBD2 covers 14 bases. V trimming: 5 bases; J trimming: 1 base; junction bases outside the gene matches: 4. Germline V lookup: CDR1 SGHDN, CDR2 FVKESK. The CDR3 contains 18 residues. The CDR3 DNA sequence: TGTGCCAGCAGCAAGACTAGCGGGAGGGCTTCTGGGGCCAACGTCCTGACTTTC. It encodes CASSKTSGRASGANVLTF.

This clonotype was counted a few times. The chain couples TRBV20-1 to TRBJ2-5, with 7 bases matching TRBD2. The CDR3 length is 14 residues. V dropped 3 bases and J dropped 0; count of bases not matched to a gene: 4. The V gene's germline CDR1 is DFQATT and CDR2 SNEGSKA (reference sequence). CDR3 nucleotide sequence: TGCAGTGCTAGGAGCGGGGCTTACCAAGAGACCCAGTACTTC. Encoded protein: CSARSGAYQETQYF.

The rearrangement uses TRBV7-3 and TRBJ2-7, with 10 bases matching TRBD2. This CDR3 is 14 amino acids long. V trimming: 1 base; J trimming: 5 bases; junction bases outside the gene matches: 2. Germline lookup yields CDR1 SGHTA and CDR2 FQGTGA. The CDR3 DNA reads TGTGCCAGCAGCTTAAAAGCGGGAGGGCACGAGCAGTACTTC. This sequence encodes CASSLKAGGHEQYF.

This clonotype was found a few times. The genes are TRBV10-3 and TRBJ1-4; D gene uncertain. The V gene lost 8 bases and the J gene lost 0 bases, with 7 bases spanning the gap. Germline V CDR1 and CDR2: ENHRY, SYGVKD. The CDR3 sequence is 13 residues long. CDR3 residues: CAIRHSTNEKLFF. The CDR3 DNA sequence: TGTGCCATCCGACACTCAACTAATGAAAAACTGTTTTTT.

The chain employs TRBV12-3 or TRBV12-4 and TRBJ1-1; tentatively, D is TRBD1 (5 bases). The CDR3 is 12 residues long. The germline V and J ends were trimmed by 3 bases and 7 bases, with 9 bases remaining between them. The CDR3 loop is CASSFPGLEAFF. DNA of the CDR3: TGTGCCAGCAGTTTCCCAGGGCTTGAAGCTTTCTTT.

This chain uses TRBV7-8 with TRBJ2-6, with TRBD1 identical over 9 bases. Germline-derived CDR1 and CDR2 are SGHVS and FQNEAQ. This CDR3 spans 18 amino acids. With V trimmed by 0 bases and J by 1 base, 4 bases remained unmatched. The CDR3 protein is CASSLATGGTSGANVLTF. CDR3 nucleotides: TGTGCCAGCAGCTTAGCGACAGGGGGGACATCTGGGGCCAACGTCCTGACTTTC.

CDR3 nucleotides: TGTGCCAGCAGTCGGACGGACAACTATGGCTACACCTTC. Its protein product is CASSRTDNYGYTF. V usage is TRBV6-6 and J usage is TRBJ1-2, with D unresolved. The germline CDR1 and CDR2 sequences are MNHNY and SVGAGI (reference sequence). The CDR3 has 13 residues. With 5 bases removed from V and 2 bases from J, the gap between germline ends came to 9 bases.

This clonotype was picked up one time. This chain links TRBV5-6 with TRBJ2-4, with TRBD1 matching 8 bases. The CDR3 spans 21 residues. CDR1 is SGHDT and CDR2 is YYEEEE in the germline V gene. J lost 0 bases, V lost 3 bases, and 20 bases had no gene match. For the CDR3, the DNA is TGTGCCAGCAGCTCCAGGACCCGGGGGACAGGATGTATGCGAGCCAAAAACATTCAGTACTTC. Protein product: CASSSRTRGTGCMRAKNIQYF.

This clonotype turned up a few times. The CDR3 sequence is CSADGTPTNEQFF. In nucleotides, the CDR3 is TGCAGTGCTGACGGGACTCCTACCAATGAGCAGTTCTTC. This chain links TRBV20-1 with TRBJ2-1; D possibly corresponds to TRBD2 (6 bases). The V gene lost 5 bases and the J gene lost 6 bases, with 14 bases spanning the gap. Germline-derived CDR1 and CDR2 are DFQATT and SNEGSKA (reference sequence). CDR3 length equals 13 residues.

The genes are TRBV20-1 and TRBJ2-1; D is tentatively TRBD1 or TRBD2 (5 bases each). The CDR3 has 15 residues. V dropped 3 bases and J dropped 3 bases, with 15 bases sitting between them. Looked up from germline, CDR1 is DFQATT and CDR2 is SNEGSKA (reference sequence). CDR3 sequence reads: CSASLPGRGYNEQFF. The CDR3 DNA sequence: TGCAGTGCTAGCCTCCCGGGACGGGGCTACAATGAGCAGTTCTTC.

The chain has TRBV9 and TRBJ2-1, with TRBD2 identical over 10 bases. V gave up 3 bases and J gave up 4 bases; unmatched junction bases: 10. CDR1 and CDR2 (germline): SGDLS, YYNGEE. The CDR3 has 17 residues. The CDR3 spells CASSARGSGGRYNEQFF. CDR3 nucleotide sequence: TGTGCCAGCAGCGCAAGGGGTAGCGGGGGGCGTTACAATGAGCAGTTCTTC. The complete variable domain, with remaining parts taken from reference TRBV9 and TRBJ2-1, reads DSGVTQTPKHLITATGQRVTLRCSPRSGDLSVYWYQQSLDQGLQFLIQYYNGEERAKGNILERFSAQQFPDLHSELNLSSLELGDSALYFCASSARGSGGRYNEQFFGPGTRLTVL.

Concerning this clonotype itself: This may be a read error: a much more frequent sequence differs by one nucleotide. The chain uses TRBV5-1 and TRBJ2-5; D possibly matches TRBD1 or TRBD2 (5 bases each). Trimming took off 2 bases at V and 7 bases at J, with 9 bases between the two ends. CDR1 is SGHRS, CDR2 YFSETQ, per germline. The length of the CDR3 is 12 residues. The CDR3 loop reads CASSLIGGTQYF. As DNA, the CDR3 is TGCGCCAGCAGCTTAATTGGGGGGACCCAGTACTTC.

Notes on this clonotype: With a much larger clone just one base away, this may be a read error. This chain links TRBV7-2 with TRBJ2-3, with D hard to call. CDR3 size: 11 residues. Trimming cost V 4 bases and J 4 bases, with 3 bases left between them. Germline V gene data show CDR1 as SGHTA and CDR2 as FQGNSA. This chain's CDR3 is CASSSPDTQYF. The CDR3 DNA follows: TGTGCCAGCAGCTCCCCAGATACGCAGTATTTT. Variable domain in full (rest from reference TRBV7-2 and TRBJ2-3): GAGVSQSPSNKVTEKGKDVELRCDPISGHTALYWYRQSLGQGLEFLIYFQGNSAPDKSGLPSDRFSAERTGGSVSTLTIQRTQQEDSAVYLCASSSPDTQYFGPGTRLTVL.

V gene TRBV7-9 combines with J gene TRBJ2-1, with 14 nucleotides matching TRBD2. CDR1 is SEHNR, CDR2 FQNEAQ, per germline (reference sequence). V lost 4 bases to trimming and J lost 10 bases; unmatched junction nucleotides: 9. The CDR3 contains 16 residues. DNA for the CDR3: TGTGCCAGCAGCTCAACGGGACTAGCGGGAGTTCGGGAGCAGTTCTTC. Amino acids: CASSSTGLAGVREQFF.

The chain links TRBV12-3 or TRBV12-4 to TRBJ1-5, with 7 bases lining up with TRBD1. The CDR3 loop spans 15 amino acids. The V gene end was trimmed by 7 bases and the J gene end by 3 bases; junction bases not matched to a gene: 9. The CDR3 protein is CASTQGDRFNQPQHF. DNA of the CDR3: TGTGCCAGCACCCAGGGGGACAGATTCAATCAGCCCCAGCATTTT.

The genes are TRBV7-9 and TRBJ2-5; D is unresolved. The J call may be faulty, since TRBJ2-7 better matches the DNA end. The CDR3 spans 13 residues. CDR1 and CDR2 (germline): SEHNR, FQNEAQ (reference sequence). The CDR3 DNA is TGTGCCAGCAGCCCTATTCCCCCCTACGAGCAGTACTTC. This codes for CASSPIPPYEQYF.

This clonotype was observed a handful of times. The chain combines TRBV5-1 with TRBJ2-6, with a weak D call TRBD2 (5 bases). Germline V CDR1 and CDR2: SGHRS, YFSETQ. The V and J ends lost 4 bases and 0 bases respectively, with 14 bases between them. The CDR3 is 17 residues long. The CDR3 DNA reads as TGCGCCAGCAGCCTAGCTCTCGGCAACTCTGGGGCCAACGTCCTGACTTTC. It encodes CASSLALGNSGANVLTF.

The gene calls are TRBV2 and TRBJ2-3; 8 bases map to TRBD1. This CDR3 spans 15 amino acids. The germline V gene has CDR1 SNHLY and CDR2 FYNNEI. Germline trimming cut 7 bases from V and 0 bases from J; bases unmatched to any gene: 6. DNA of the CDR3: TGTGCCAGCAACCCCCAGGGGGCGAGCACAGATACGCAGTATTTT. Its translation is CASNPQGASTDTQYF.

The chain employs TRBV12-3 or TRBV12-4 and TRBJ1-2, with no clear D. This CDR3 contains 15 residues. Trimming took 6 bases from V and 8 from J, leaving 22 bases between them. The CDR3 protein is CASSHARVPAAGYTF. In nucleotides, the CDR3 is TGTGCCAGCAGCCACGCAAGGGTTCCTGCTGCAGGCTACACCTTC.

This clonotype was seen a few times. The genes are TRBV4-1 and TRBJ1-2, with TRBD1 identical over 8 bases. The length of the CDR3 is 14 residues. With 1 base clipped from V and 4 bases from J, the junction kept 2 bases outside the gene matches. CDR1 is MGHRA, CDR2 YSYEKL, per germline. CDR3 in amino acids: CASSQAGGAYGYTF. Written as DNA, the CDR3 is TGCGCCAGCAGCCAAGCAGGGGGCGCCTATGGCTACACCTTC.

This clonotype was found many times. The chain is built from TRBV7-9 and TRBJ2-7; 13 bases agree with TRBD2. From germline, CDR1 is SEHNR and CDR2 FQNEAQ (reference sequence). This CDR3 is 15 amino acids long. V lost 3 bases to trimming and J lost 2 bases; unmatched junction nucleotides: 1. CDR3 sequence: CASSFGTSGTYEQYF. CDR3 DNA sequence: TGTGCCAGCAGCTTCGGGACTAGCGGGACCTACGAGCAGTACTTC. Together with reference TRBV7-9 and TRBJ2-7, the CDR3 gives the full variable domain: DTGVSQNPRHKITKRGQNVTFRCDPISEHNRLYWYRQTLGQGPEFLTYFQNEAQLEKSRLLSDRFSAERPKGSFSTLEIQRTEQGDSAMYLCASSFGTSGTYEQYFGPGTRLTVT.